Below are 3 T cell receptor beta chains sequenced from a single sample in a study of regulatory T cells in long-lasting Graves disease. Sequencing libraries for TCR beta were prepared with iRepertoire HTBI primers and Arm-PCR of CDR3 regions. Using its own MiXCR run on the multiplex PCR reads, TCRdb lists one record per CDR3 protein. The sample comprises some 460,000 distinct CDR3 sequences, around 15% of which are singletons, and approximately 12% rests with the top ten. Stated time point: newly diagnosed GD, antithyroid drugs for less than 3 months. From PBMCs, RNA was extracted and then used to make the TCR library. The same data also went into a second study, on T cells in Graves' hyperthyroidism and ophthalmopathy.

Sequenced here: peripheral blood mononuclear cells (PBMCs), sampled at new diagnosis, from a patient treated with antithyroid drugs. These receptors originate from a man aged 40-55 years with Graves disease.

This clonotype was picked up many times. V usage is TRBV28 and J usage is TRBJ2-1; D might be TRBD1 (6 bases). CDR1 MDHEN and CDR2 SYDVKM come from the germline V gene. The CDR3 spans 17 residues. Trimming removed 6 bases at V and 9 bases at J, with 27 bases between. CDR3 protein: CASRIGTPSSALGEQFF. The DNA of the CDR3 is TGTGCCAGCAGGATTGGGACACCTTCGTCCGCCCTAGGTGAGCAGTTCTTC.

This clonotype was seen repeatedly, ten times or more. The V gene is TRBV9, the J gene TRBJ2-3; D is unresolved. The CDR3 sequence is 14 residues long. V dropped 0 bases and J dropped 3 bases, with 8 bases sitting between them. The V gene's germline CDR1 is SGDLS and CDR2 YYNGEE. CDR3 nucleotides: TGTGCCAGCAGCGTAGGGTCAGCTACAGATACGCAGTATTTT. Translated: CASSVGSATDTQYF.

This clonotype was picked up a small number of times. V usage is TRBV4-2 and J usage is TRBJ2-2; the D gene is possibly TRBD2 (5 bases). Germline V lookup: CDR1 LGHNA, CDR2 YNFKEQ. The CDR3 has 13 amino acids. The germline V and J ends were trimmed by 11 bases and 2 bases, with 12 bases remaining between them. The CDR3 coding sequence is TGTGCCCCCCGGCGGGTTAACACCGGGGAGCTGTTTTTT. Translated: CAPRRVNTGELFF.